This TCR beta chain was captured by sequencing in a study of identical twins. As for this clonotype: The junction departs from the called germline gene at one end, perhaps through a read error.

The CDR3 loop spans 13 amino acids. Germline CDR1 SGDLS, CDR2 YYNGEE. TCRdb reprocessed the 5' RACE reads with MiXCR, giving one entry per CDR3 protein. This sample carries roughly 250,000 distinct CDR3 sequences, over 12% of them seen once, and the ten largest clones take around 8.9%. Source material: memory (CD45RO+) T cells sorted from blood. The TCR comes from a woman aged 18 to 35 in good health. The gene calls are TRBV9 and TRBJ2-5, with D possibly matching TRBD2 (6 bases). DNA of the CDR3: TGTGCCAGCAGCCGGGACTCCCAAAAGACCCAGTACTTC. This codes for CASSRDSQKTQYF.